Each of the 23 T cell receptor beta chains below was sequenced from the same sample in a study of response to subunit inactivated influenza vaccine. In TCRdb, the RT-PCR reads were re-called with MiXCR into one record per CDR3 protein. The table has hundreds of thousands of distinct CDR3 sequences, 15% to 18% seen once. This specimen was PBMCs from blood, taken 11 to 12 days after vaccination. The receptors were gathered from a man aged 50 or older who received an inactivated influenza vaccine.

Only a few counts were recorded for this clonotype. The gene calls are TRBV5-1 and TRBJ1-2; D is unclear. The CDR3 runs to 14 residues. V lost 0 bases and J lost 0, with 6 bases in between. Germline CDR1 and CDR2: SGHRS and YFSETQ. CDR3 amino acids: CASSLDSSNYGYTF. For the CDR3, the DNA is TGCGCCAGCAGCTTGGACAGCTCTAACTATGGCTACACCTTC.

The chain carries TRBV6-2 or TRBV6-3 and TRBJ2-1; TRBD1 might be the D (6 bases). Trimming shortened V by 8 bases and J by 7 bases, and 12 bases separated the two germline ends. Per the germline V gene, CDR1 is MNHEY and CDR2 is SVGEGT. The CDR3 length is 12 residues. CDR3 coding DNA: TGTGCCAGCCAGCACAGGGTAAATGAGCAGTTCTTC. This gives the protein CASQHRVNEQFF.

This clonotype has just a few counts. The rearrangement uses TRBV7-2 and TRBJ1-1, with 7 bases lining up with TRBD1. CDR1 is SGHTA and CDR2 is FQGNSA in the germline V gene. V shed 6 bases, J shed 5 bases, and the junction held 9 bases outside the gene matches. The CDR3 is 14 amino acids. CDR3 sequence: CASSRKGATTEAFF. The CDR3 nucleotides read TGTGCCAGCAGTCGCAAGGGGGCTACGACTGAAGCTTTCTTT.

V usage is TRBV4-2 and J usage is TRBJ2-1; TRBD1 is a possible D gene (6 bases). The germline V gene encodes CDR1 LGHNA and CDR2 YNFKEQ. The CDR3 is made up of 17 amino acids. The ends were cut back, 4 bases at V and 3 bases at J, with 19 bases in the middle. The CDR3 sequence: CASSLSPEGQSYNEQFF. The CDR3 DNA sequence: TGTGCCAGCAGCCTATCTCCGGAAGGACAGAGCTACAATGAGCAGTTCTTC.

This clonotype was seen only a few times. V is TRBV3-1 and J is TRBJ1-1; D not resolved. V lost 3 bases and J 1 base, leaving 9 bases between the germline ends. This CDR3 region has 14 residues. Germline CDR1 is LGHDT and CDR2 is YNNKEL (reference sequence). CDR3 coding DNA: TGTGCCAGCAGCCAGTTACAGCCGAACACTGAAGCTTTCTTT. This translates into CASSQLQPNTEAFF.

This clonotype was detected a few times. The J gene is TRBJ2-7, the V gene TRBV4-3; 8 bases fit TRBD1. Germline CDR1 is LGHNA and CDR2 is YSLEER. This CDR3 is 18 amino acids long. The V gene end was trimmed by 1 base and the J gene end by 3 bases; junction bases not matched to a gene: 14. DNA of the CDR3: TGCGCCAGCAGCCAAGTTGGCAGGGGGCGGGATAGTAACTACGAGCAGTACTTC. It yields the protein CASSQVGRGRDSNYEQYF.

This clonotype occurred a few times. This chain joins TRBV3-1 and TRBJ2-5, with D perhaps being TRBD1 or TRBD2 (5 bases each). Per germline, CDR1 LGHDT and CDR2 YNNKEL (reference sequence). The CDR3 extends over 15 amino acids. The V end lost 0 bases, the J end lost 5 bases, and 13 bases lay between the germline ends. CDR3 loop: CASSQDAGARETQYF. The CDR3 nucleotides read TGTGCCAGCAGCCAAGATGCCGGGGCCAGGGAGACCCAGTACTTC.

The table lists this clonotype with a few counts. The chain employs TRBV20-1 and TRBJ2-7, with TRBD1 matching over 8 bases. CDR3 length: 13 amino acids. V was pared by 5 bases and J by 2 bases, with 5 bases of the junction left unmatched. In germline, CDR1 is DFQATT, CDR2 SNEGSKA (reference sequence). The CDR3 sequence: CSAAGQEAYEQYF. For the CDR3, the DNA is TGCAGTGCTGCGGGACAGGAGGCCTACGAGCAGTACTTC.

This chain joins TRBV4-1 and TRBJ2-7; 9 bases agree with TRBD1. Germline assignment: CDR1 MGHRA and CDR2 YSYEKL. With 6 bases clipped from V and 3 bases from J, the junction kept 6 bases outside the gene matches. CDR3 length: 14 residues. The CDR3 DNA reads TGCGCCAGCAGACGAACAGGGGGCTTCTACGAGCAGTACTTC. Translated: CASRRTGGFYEQYF.

This clonotype was seen many times. V usage is TRBV6-5 and J usage is TRBJ2-7, with 8 bases aligning to TRBD1. The germline gives CDR1 MNHEY, CDR2 SVGAGI. This CDR3 spans 13 amino acids. The V segment lost 2 bases and the J segment 4 bases; nucleotides outside the gene matches: 1. The CDR3, as DNA: TGTGCCAGCAGTTACCGGACAGGGTACGAGCAGTACTTC. Amino acids: CASSYRTGYEQYF.

V is TRBV11-2 and J is TRBJ2-1, with 7 bases lining up with TRBD1. Germline CDR1 reads SGHAT; CDR2 reads FQNNGV. This CDR3 spans 13 amino acids. The trim removed 0 bases at V and 13 bases at J, leaving 6 bases unmatched. The CDR3: CASSLESGGEQFF. The CDR3 nucleotides are TGTGCCAGCAGCTTAGAGTCAGGGGGAGAACAGTTCTTC.

The chain recombines TRBV5-5 with TRBJ1-5; D is unclear. CDR3 length: 16 amino acids. Germline loops: CDR1 SGHKS, CDR2 YYEKEE (reference sequence). Trimming took off 0 bases at V and 4 bases at J, with 14 bases between the two ends. CDR3 sequence (DNA): TGTGCCAGCAGCTTGGACTACACAGAGGGAAATCAGCCCCAGCATTTT. Translating it yields CASSLDYTEGNQPQHF.

V gene TRBV12-3 or TRBV12-4 combines with J gene TRBJ2-6, with 9 bases identical to TRBD2. The CDR3 length is 17 residues. The J segment lost 1 base and the V segment lost 11 bases, leaving 12 bases of the junction unmatched. The CDR3 coding sequence is TGTGCCTGCACCTGGGGTAGCGGGAGTTCTGGGGCCAACGTCCTGACTTTC. Amino acid sequence: CACTWGSGSSGANVLTF.

This clonotype has at least ten counts. J is TRBJ2-1 and V is TRBV5-6; D call uncertain. CDR3 length: 12 amino acids. CDR1 is SGHDT and CDR2 is YYEEEE in the germline V gene. V shed 0 bases and J shed 12 bases, with 10 bases lying between them. The CDR3 DNA follows: TGTGCCAGCAGCTTGGTCCGAGAAATGCAGTTCTTC. Protein sequence: CASSLVREMQFF.

V is TRBV6-2 or TRBV6-3 and J is TRBJ2-3, with D possibly being TRBD2 (6 bases). CDR3 length equals 16 residues. Germline V gives CDR1 MNHEY, CDR2 SVGEGT. The ends were cut back, 0 bases at V and 4 bases at J, with 14 bases in the middle. The CDR3 region is CASSYSALAPADTQYF. The CDR3 nucleotides are TGTGCCAGCAGTTACTCAGCCCTAGCGCCCGCAGATACGCAGTATTTT.

This clonotype has just a few counts. CDR3 sequence (DNA): TGTGCCAGCAGCTCTGGGGGGGATATCTACGAGCAGTACTTC. It codes for CASSSGGDIYEQYF. The J gene is TRBJ2-7, the V gene TRBV5-5; 7 bases are shared with TRBD2. Losses at the gene ends were 3 bases for V and 3 bases for J; bases not matched to a gene: 6. The CDR3 covers 14 residues. CDR1 SGHKS and CDR2 YYEKEE come from the germline V gene (reference sequence).

This rearrangement joins TRBV10-3 to TRBJ2-2, with TRBD2 matching 8 bases. CDR1 and CDR2 (germline): ENHRY, SYGVKD. V was pared by 10 bases and J by 6 bases, with 16 bases of the junction left unmatched. The CDR3 spans 16 residues. Here the CDR3 reads CATGLRAGGQAGELFF. The CDR3 DNA follows: TGTGCCACAGGACTCCGGGCGGGAGGTCAGGCCGGGGAGCTGTTTTTT.

The chain joins TRBV5-1 to TRBJ1-2; D unclear. The CDR3 is 13 residues long. V dropped 0 bases and J dropped 5 bases, with 8 bases sitting between them. Germline lookup yields CDR1 SGHRS and CDR2 YFSETQ. The CDR3 reads CASSLGPQYGYTF. In nucleotides, the CDR3 is TGCGCCAGCAGCTTGGGGCCCCAATATGGCTACACCTTC.

The table lists this clonotype with a few counts. The rearrangement links TRBV27 to TRBJ2-7; 7 bases match TRBD2. CDR3 length: 14 amino acids. Per the germline V gene, CDR1 is MNHEY and CDR2 is SMNVEV (reference sequence). The junction had 7 bases not matched to a gene; V was cut back by 6 bases and J by 2 bases. CDR3 residues: CASRKAGSPYEQYF. The CDR3 nucleotides read TGTGCCAGCAGGAAAGCGGGATCCCCCTACGAGCAGTACTTC.

This clonotype has only a few counts. The rearrangement joins TRBV10-3 to TRBJ2-7; D is perhaps TRBD2 (6 bases). V lost 0 bases, J lost 3 bases, and 12 bases lay in between. The CDR3 consists of 15 residues. Germline-derived CDR1 and CDR2 are ENHRY and SYGVKD. For the CDR3, the DNA is TGTGCCATCAGTGAGTCGGCCAGGGAGGACTACGAGCAGTACTTC. Protein product: CAISESAREDYEQYF.

The chain recombines TRBV7-6 with TRBJ2-5; 12 nucleotides match TRBD2. Germline lookup yields CDR1 SGHVS and CDR2 FNYEAQ. J lost 4 bases, V lost 1 base, and 7 bases had no gene match. The CDR3 runs 17 residues. Written as DNA, the CDR3 is TGTGCCAGCAGCTTAGGACTAGCGGGAGACCGTCGAGAGACCCAGTACTTC. Amino acid sequence: CASSLGLAGDRRETQYF.

The table lists this clonotype with a few counts. This chain uses TRBV7-9 with TRBJ2-6; D is uncertain. The CDR3 has 14 amino acids. Germline CDR1 and CDR2: SEHNR and FQNEAQ (reference sequence). V was clipped by 5 bases and J by 3 bases, with 8 bases between them. CDR3 sequence reads: CASSPPFGANVLTF. The CDR3 DNA sequence: TGTGCCAGCAGCCCACCTTTTGGGGCCAACGTCCTGACTTTC.

This clonotype was seen only a few times. V usage is TRBV5-1 and J usage is TRBJ2-1; 9 bases agree with TRBD2. Germline loops: CDR1 SGHRS, CDR2 YFSETQ. V lost 4 bases to trimming and J lost 3 bases; unmatched junction nucleotides: 8. CDR3 length: 16 residues. CDR3 residues: CASSPPAGGLYNEQFF. Here the CDR3 DNA reads TGCGCCAGCAGCCCTCCAGCGGGGGGCCTCTACAATGAGCAGTTCTTC.